One sample yielded the 20 T cell receptor beta chains listed below, sequenced in a study of a mutant IDH1 vaccine in newly diagnosed glioma. Time point defined: baseline, week 1 (first vaccination visit). The treatment was: pre-vaccination baseline after standard-of-care therapy. Profiled with immunoSEQ multiplex PCR; TCRdb holds only in-frame clones, not every one. The profile covers roughly 16,000 clones, with around four fifths appearing a single time and about 9% taken by the ten largest. The starting material was PBMCs, obtained from a glioma patient treated with radiotherapy, temozolomide or both. The receptors derive from a man aged 40-49 years with glioma.

This chain uses TRBV7-2 with TRBJ1-3; D is perhaps TRBD1 (5 bases). The CDR3 contains 14 residues. Trimming took 6 bases from V and 4 from J, leaving 13 bases between them. The V gene's germline CDR1 is SGHTA and CDR2 FQGNSA. The CDR3 is CASRFGGDGNTIYF. The CDR3 DNA is TGTGCCAGCAGATTCGGAGGGGACGGAAACACCATATATTTT.

V and J are TRBV11-3 and TRBJ2-5; TRBD2 matches 13 bases. Looked up from germline, CDR1 is SGHNT and CDR2 is YENEEA. J lost 2 bases, V lost 3 bases, and 3 bases had no gene match. The length of the CDR3 is 16 residues. The chain's CDR3 is CASSFGLAGAQETQYF. The CDR3 bases are TGTGCCAGCAGCTTCGGACTAGCGGGGGCTCAAGAGACCCAGTACTTC. The variable domain in full, with the rest retrieved from reference TRBV11-3 and TRBJ2-5, is EAGVVQSPRYKIIEKKQPVAFWCNPISGHNTLYWYLQNLGQGPELLIRYENEEAVDDSQLPKDRFSAERLKGVDSTLKIQPAELGDSAVYLCASSFGLAGAQETQYFGPGTRLLVL.

The gene calls are TRBV7-2 and TRBJ1-2; D is uncertain. The CDR3 runs 15 residues. Germline V gene data show CDR1 as SGHTA and CDR2 as FQGNSA. V lost 3 bases, J lost 1 base, and 12 bases lay in between. CDR3 DNA sequence: TGTGCCAGCAGCTTCCTATTTACAGATAACTATGGCTACACCTTC. Amino acids: CASSFLFTDNYGYTF. Full variable domain (outside the CDR3, taken from reference TRBV7-2 and TRBJ1-2): GAGVSQSPSNKVTEKGKDVELRCDPISGHTALYWYRQSLGQGLEFLIYFQGNSAPDKSGLPSDRFSAERTGGSVSTLTIQRTQQEDSAVYLCASSFLFTDNYGYTFGSGTRLTVV.

This sequence joins TRBV18 and TRBJ2-2, with unresolved D. In germline, CDR1 is KGHSH, CDR2 LQKENI. There are 13 residues in the CDR3. The V end was cut by 4 bases, the J end by 3 bases, with 6 bases between. In DNA, the CDR3 is TGTGCCAGCTCACGAGCTCACACCGGGGAGCTGTTTTTT. Translating it yields CASSRAHTGELFF.

The J gene is TRBJ2-1, the V gene TRBV27; 10 positions match TRBD1. Germline assignment: CDR1 MNHEY and CDR2 SMNVEV (reference sequence). V lost 6 bases to trimming and J lost 12 bases; unmatched junction nucleotides: 5. The CDR3 length is 12 residues. The CDR3, as DNA: TGTGCCAGCAGCGCCGGGACAGGGGTGCAGTTCTTC. This gives the protein CASSAGTGVQFF.

The chain links TRBV7-2 to TRBJ2-4; D possibly uses TRBD1 or TRBD2 (5 bases each). Trimming stripped 4 bases from V and 0 bases from J, with 16 bases between. The CDR3 is made up of 17 amino acids. Germline assignment: CDR1 SGHTA and CDR2 FQGNSA. Here the CDR3 reads CASSSRVGVLAKNIQYF. The CDR3 DNA is TGTGCCAGCAGCTCCCGGGTGGGGGTCCTAGCCAAAAACATTCAGTACTTC.

The chain employs TRBV11-3 and TRBJ2-3; 8 bases are shared with TRBD2. The CDR3 runs 15 residues. CDR1 is SGHNT and CDR2 is YENEEA in the germline V gene. V trimming: 4 bases; J trimming: 3 bases; junction bases outside the gene matches: 6. DNA for the CDR3: TGTGCCAGCAGCTCCGGGACTAGTGTGACAGATACGCAGTATTTT. It is translated as CASSSGTSVTDTQYF.

V usage is TRBV2 and J usage is TRBJ2-5; D gene unclear. V was trimmed by 7 bases and J by 2 bases, leaving 11 bases between them. CDR3 size: 13 residues. Germline-derived CDR1 and CDR2 are SNHLY and FYNNEI. The CDR3 coding sequence is TGTGCCAGCACCCCCCAATGGCAAGAGACCCAGTACTTC. Amino acids: CASTPQWQETQYF.

The V call is TRBV5-5, the J call TRBJ1-1; D gene uncertain. The CDR3 runs to 14 residues. Per germline, CDR1 SGHKS and CDR2 YYEKEE (reference sequence). The ends were cut back, 2 bases at V and 1 base at J, with 9 bases in the middle. As DNA, the CDR3 is TGTGCCAGCAGCTTCGCGGTAGGGAACACTGAAGCTTTCTTT. This gives the protein CASSFAVGNTEAFF.

This clone showed up just a few times. The genes are TRBV18 and TRBJ2-7, with D possibly matching TRBD1 (6 bases). The germline V gene has CDR1 KGHSH and CDR2 LQKENI. CDR3 length: 12 residues. Trimming pared 4 bases from V and 6 bases from J, leaving 10 bases between. DNA of the CDR3: TGTGCCAGCTCACTACAGGGAGCCGAGCAGTACGTC. Translation: CASSLQGAEQYV.

This sequence joins TRBV5-6 and TRBJ1-2; 7 bases are shared with TRBD1. After removal of 5 bases from V and 4 bases from J, the junction contained 5 bases not matched to a gene. This CDR3 contains 13 residues. Germline CDR1 is SGHDT and CDR2 is YYEEEE. CDR3 sequence: CASRLGQVYGYTF. The CDR3 nucleotides are TGTGCCAGCAGACTAGGACAGGTCTATGGCTACACCTTC.

The chain couples TRBV14 to TRBJ2-6; D gene uncertain. Trimming took 4 bases from V and 10 from J, leaving 17 bases between them. This CDR3 has 15 residues. Per germline, CDR1 SGHDN and CDR2 FVKESK. The CDR3 DNA is TGTGCCAGCAGCCCCAGCCAACAGAACCATAACGTCCTGACTTTC. It translates to CASSPSQQNHNVLTF.

The chain employs TRBV2 and TRBJ2-5; D possibly corresponds to TRBD1 (7 bases). The CDR3 runs 14 residues. Trimming stripped 5 bases from V and 5 bases from J, with 15 bases between. Per the germline V gene, CDR1 is SNHLY and CDR2 is FYNNEI. The CDR3 spells CASSWSRGDETQYF. The CDR3 DNA is TGTGCCAGCAGTTGGAGCAGGGGGGACGAGACCCAGTACTTC.

V is TRBV30 and J is TRBJ2-7; TRBD2 might be the D (5 bases). The germline V and J ends were trimmed by 3 bases and 7 bases, with 19 bases remaining between them. The CDR3 has 14 amino acids. Looked up from germline, CDR1 is GTSNPN and CDR2 is SVGIG (reference sequence). The CDR3 region is CAWSRGAGPNEQYV. The CDR3 DNA follows: TGTGCCTGGAGCCGGGGTGCCGGCCCAAATGAGCAGTACGTC.

This chain links TRBV4-2 with TRBJ2-1; TRBD1 matches at 8 bases. Germline CDR1 is LGHNA and CDR2 is YNFKEQ. The CDR3 length is 15 residues. Losses at the gene ends were 2 bases for V and 9 bases for J; bases not matched to a gene: 9. CDR3: CASSQSDRGHGEQFF. The CDR3 DNA sequence: TGTGCCAGCAGCCAAAGCGACAGGGGTCACGGTGAGCAGTTCTTC.

V and J are TRBV19 and TRBJ2-1; D perhaps matches TRBD2 (5 bases). The germline gives CDR1 LNHDA, CDR2 SQIVND (reference sequence). The germline V and J ends were trimmed by 7 bases and 5 bases, with 9 bases remaining between them. The CDR3 sequence is 12 residues long. Here the CDR3 DNA reads TGTGCCAGTAATCCGGGAAACAATGAGCAGTTCTTC. Its translation is CASNPGNNEQFF.

The V and J genes are TRBV14 and TRBJ2-5, with a tentative D call TRBD1 (6 bases). Per the germline V gene, CDR1 is SGHDN and CDR2 is FVKESK. V lost 4 bases and J lost 2, with 11 bases in between. This CDR3 is 14 amino acids long. DNA for the CDR3: TGTGCCAGCAGCCTATTAGGGGGACAAGAGACCCAGTACTTC. Encoded protein: CASSLLGGQETQYF. The full variable domain, rest sourced from reference TRBV14 and TRBJ2-5, is EAGVTQFPSHSVIEKGQTVTLRCDPISGHDNLYWYRRVMGKEIKFLLHFVKESKQDESGMPNNRFLAERTGGTYSTLKVQPAELEDSGVYFCASSLLGGQETQYFGPGTRLLVL.

The chain joins TRBV13 to TRBJ1-1; D perhaps matches TRBD1 (6 bases). V was clipped by 1 base and J by 1 base, with 13 bases between them. The CDR3 loop spans 16 amino acids. Germline V CDR1 and CDR2: PRHDT, FYEKMQ (reference sequence). CDR3 sequence: CASSLVRGRRNTEAFF. DNA for the CDR3: TGTGCCAGCAGCTTAGTACGGGGGCGTCGGAACACTGAAGCTTTCTTT. The full variable domain, rest sourced from reference TRBV13 and TRBJ1-1, is AAGVIQSPRHLIKEKRETATLKCYPIPRHDTVYWYQQGPGQDPQFLISFYEKMQSDKGSIPDRFSAQQFSDYHSELNMSSLELGDSALYFCASSLVRGRRNTEAFFGQGTRLTVV.

The table lists this clone with a count of one. CDR3 sequence: CASSQDPVHIQYF. In DNA form, the CDR3 reads TGCGCCAGCAGCCAAGACCCAGTACACATTCAGTACTTC. J is TRBJ2-4 and V is TRBV4-3; D is undetermined. V was shortened by 0 bases and J by 8 bases, with 8 bases between the two germline ends. Germline V gives CDR1 LGHNA, CDR2 YSLEER. This CDR3 has 13 residues.

The CDR3 DNA reads as TGTGCCAGCAGCTTGGTGGCAGGGGGAATACAGTACGTC. It is translated as CASSLVAGGIQYV. The rearrangement links TRBV5-5 to TRBJ2-7, with 7 nucleotides matching TRBD1. The V and J ends lost 0 bases and 10 bases, in that order; junction bases with no gene match: 7. CDR1 is SGHKS, CDR2 YYEKEE, per germline (reference sequence). This CDR3 has 13 amino acids.